This T cell receptor (beta chain) was found in a study of blood T cells in healthy people across ages (dated by TCRdb to between 2014 and 2016). With respect to the entire study: In model experiments, roughly one uniquely barcoded TCR beta cDNA molecule per two T cells was captured by template switching. The study measured age-related changes in TCR beta repertoire diversity using deep sequencing normalized with unique cDNA molecular identifiers. Four age groups were formed from the donors: young (average approximately 15 years), middle-aged (around 37), aged (62) and long-lived (more than 75). Two additional independent replicas of 1 million unique cDNA reads from the same blood draw were analyzed for two donors (one aged 18 to 30 and one aged 80 or older). Donors of different ages were randomly distributed across sequencing lanes to avoid experimental bias.

The table lists this clonotype with a few counts. The antigen it binds to is not known. Base qualities are missing; no much larger clone stands one base away. The library relied on 5' RACE. A second about 6 to 11 cycle PCR used a sample-barcoded 5' primer and a J-beta primer mix. A template-switch 5' adaptor carrying 12 random nucleotides introduced a unique molecular identifier onto each TCR beta cDNA molecule. At least 2.5 million CDR3-containing paired-end reads were obtained from each sample. First-strand cDNA was synthesized from all RNA with the Mint cDNA synthesis kit, primed by a TRBC-specific oligonucleotide. All cDNA was treated with uracil-DNA glycosylase and then went through a first 18-cycle PCR with the universal primers M1SS and BC2_uni_R. Per the original workflow: For normalization, 1 million high-quality reads, each with a distinct molecular identifier, were randomly selected from each sample. Reads sharing molecular identifiers were discarded rather than binned into consensus sequences. MiTCR, with a Q25 quality threshold and the strictest error-elimination algorithm, was used for CDR3 identification, clonotype clustering and error correction. Lower-bound total TCR beta diversity was estimated with a nonparametric unseen species model using Euler transformation. TCRdb reprocessed the public reads (quality trimming at Q25 with fastp, clone calling with MiXCR) and kept in-frame beta chains. CDR3 protein duplicates are merged, each entry listing the most common genes and DNA. The V and J calls shown here were made by TCRdb, not taken from the authors' results. The sample profile shows 1.5 million to 2 million distinct CDR3 sequences; around 40% of them were found once. The ten largest make up roughly 23% of the sample.

Systemically healthy Caucasian individuals from Russia, over 30 in total and aged about 6 to 100 years, were included as donors. Approximately 9.3 milliliters of peripheral blood were collected from each donor into EDTA-treated Vacutainer tubes. PBMCs were isolated by Ficoll-Paque density-gradient centrifugation, with at least 6 million obtained per sample. Total RNA was extracted from PBMCs with Trizol reagent, with at least 5.5 micrograms obtained per sample. For every donor, flow cytometry on a PBMC aliquot measured the percentage of naive CD45RAhigh/CD27high T cells. Between the V and J ends, shortened by 2 bases and 4 bases respectively, the junction contains 11 bases. The CDR1 and CDR2 encoded by the germline V gene are SQVTM and ANQGSEA. Including cysteine and phenylalanine, the CDR3 has 13 amino acids. The kept DNA is CDR3 alone, 39 bases in frame from the first base. Study-wide findings and limitations: The percentage of naive T cells measured by flow cytometry correlated strongly with observed TCR beta diversity. Because the CMV infection status of the donors was unknown, age-related changes in expanded clonotypes may potentially have been confounded. Observed TCR beta diversity per million T cells fell roughly linearly with age, and a significant reduction was already apparent by age roughly 41. Compared with the aged group, the long-lived group had more naive CD4+ T cells, fewer expanded clones and increased TCR diversity, a pattern suggesting age selection. Conclusive comparison of naive and antigen-experienced compartments was prevented by the profiling of bulk unsorted PBMCs. Estimates of total diversity based on one million sequenced T cells were regarded as lower bounds and as underestimates.

The specimen was blood. The receptor chain draws on TRBV29-1 and TRBJ1-1; the D gene is perhaps TRBD1, from 5 matching bases. The sequence was obtained from a human donor in good health. This receptor carries the CDR3 CSVETTGATEAFF. The nucleotides are TGCAGCGTTGAAACTACTGGGGCCACTGAAGCTTTCTTT.